The next 19 T cell receptor beta chains were all read from a single sample in a study of blood T cell repertoires in COVID-19. The data were produced by immunoSEQ multiplex PCR, yet TCRdb's version contains in-frame clones alone and is incomplete. The profile shows around 72,000 clones, approximately 80% of them singletons. Sequencing used peripheral blood. All receptors derive from a woman aged 70-85 years with acute or convalescent COVID-19.

V usage is TRBV7-2 and J usage is TRBJ1-2; D gene ambiguous. This CDR3 contains 13 residues. Per the germline V gene, CDR1 is SGHTA and CDR2 is FQGNSA. Trimming removed 1 base from V and 7 bases from J, with 10 bases in between. CDR3 region: CASSLGGSIGYTF. The CDR3 DNA follows: TGTGCCAGCAGCTTAGGAGGGTCGATTGGCTACACCTTC.

This chain connects TRBV18 to TRBJ1-3; perhaps TRBD1 as D (5 bases). V was cut by 2 bases and J by 3 bases, with 11 bases left in between. Germline V gives CDR1 KGHSH, CDR2 LQKENI. The CDR3 is made up of 15 amino acids. The CDR3 protein is CASSPTQVDGNTIYF. As DNA, the CDR3 is TGTGCCAGCTCACCAACACAGGTGGATGGAAACACCATATATTTT.

This clone appeared a single time. The chain joins TRBV9 to TRBJ2-7; TRBD2 agrees at 15 bases. J lost 1 base, V lost 4 bases, and 9 bases had no gene match. The CDR3 sequence is 18 residues long. Germline V gene sequence: CDR1 SGDLS, CDR2 YYNGEE. CDR3 protein: CASSKTGTSGRKSYEQYF. Written as DNA, the CDR3 is TGTGCCAGCAGCAAAACCGGGACTAGCGGGAGGAAGTCCTACGAGCAGTACTTC.

This clone came up a few times. This chain uses TRBV6-2 or TRBV6-3 with TRBJ1-1; D is uncertain. Germline V lookup: CDR1 MNHEY, CDR2 SVGEGT. The CDR3 is 12 residues long. V shed 8 bases and J shed 2 bases, with 9 bases lying between them. As DNA, the CDR3 is TGTGCCAGCCGCCCTGGCAACACTGAAGCTTTCTTT. This sequence encodes CASRPGNTEAFF.

The rearrangement joins TRBV29-1 to TRBJ2-3; TRBD2 aligns across 11 bases. Germline CDR1 SQVTM, CDR2 ANQGSEA. Trimming at V came to 5 bases and at J to 1 base, leaving 2 bases not matched to a gene. The length of the CDR3 is 14 residues. CDR3 loop: CSVNSGRGTDTQYF. In nucleotides, the CDR3 is TGCAGCGTTAATAGCGGGAGGGGCACAGATACGCAGTATTTT.

This chain uses TRBV13 with TRBJ1-5, with unresolved D. This CDR3 contains 14 residues. Germline V gene data show CDR1 as PRHDT and CDR2 as FYEKMQ (reference sequence). V was pared by 0 bases and J by 6 bases, with 9 bases between. CDR3 residues: CASSLGKSGQPQHF. Here the CDR3 DNA reads TGTGCCAGCAGCTTAGGGAAGTCCGGTCAGCCCCAGCATTTT. The full variable domain, rest sourced from reference TRBV13 and TRBJ1-5, is AAGVIQSPRHLIKEKRETATLKCYPIPRHDTVYWYQQGPGQDPQFLISFYEKMQSDKGSIPDRFSAQQFSDYHSELNMSSLELGDSALYFCASSLGKSGQPQHFGDGTRLSIL.

The chain carries TRBV28 and TRBJ1-4; D not certain. Germline-derived CDR1 and CDR2 are MDHEN and SYDVKM. Deletions cut 8 bases from V and 8 bases from J, with 18 bases between. The CDR3 consists of 14 residues. The CDR3 DNA is TGTGCCAGCGGATTCTCCGGGGTTGGCGAAAAACTGTTTTTT. It encodes CASGFSGVGEKLFF.

CDR3 in DNA: TGTGCCAGCAGCTCGGGACAGGGCGACTATGGCTACACCTTC. Its translation is CASSSGQGDYGYTF. The gene calls are TRBV7-9 and TRBJ1-2; 9 nucleotides line up with TRBD1. V trimming: 4 bases; J trimming: 3 bases; junction bases outside the gene matches: 3. The CDR3 contains 14 residues. CDR1 and CDR2 from the germline V gene are SEHNR and FQNEAQ (reference sequence).

This clone was found a few times. The J gene is TRBJ2-7, the V gene TRBV5-4; D gene uncertain. Germline loops: CDR1 SGHNT, CDR2 YYREEE (reference sequence). The V gene lost 2 bases and the J gene lost 3 bases, with 6 bases spanning the gap. This CDR3 spans 12 amino acids. The DNA for the CDR3 is TGTGCCAGCAGCTTTTCCGGCTACGAGCAGTACTTC. It specifies CASSFSGYEQYF.

This clone was observed a single time. The genes are TRBV5-5 and TRBJ2-3; 11 bases are a match to TRBD2. The junction had 5 bases not matched to a gene; V was cut back by 4 bases and J by 4 bases. Germline CDR1 reads SGHKS; CDR2 reads YYEKEE (reference sequence). This CDR3 comprises 15 residues. CDR3 bases: TGTGCCAGCAGCCCCCTAGCGGGAGGTTCAGATACGCAGTATTTT. Protein sequence: CASSPLAGGSDTQYF.

The chain has TRBV20-1 and TRBJ2-1; D call uncertain. Germline loops: CDR1 DFQATT, CDR2 SNEGSKA (reference sequence). The CDR3 has 11 amino acids. The V end was cut by 0 bases, the J end by 9 bases, with 6 bases between. This CDR3 is CSAREYSEQFF. In DNA, the CDR3 is TGCAGTGCTAGAGAGTATAGTGAGCAGTTCTTC.

This chain uses TRBV11-2 with TRBJ1-1, with 9 positions matching TRBD1. The V gene's germline CDR1 is SGHAT and CDR2 FQNNGV. V lost 0 bases, J lost 4 bases, and 9 bases stayed unmatched. The CDR3 runs 17 residues. This CDR3 reads CASSLDLFQTGGTEAFF. As DNA, the CDR3 is TGTGCCAGCAGCTTAGACCTTTTCCAGACAGGGGGCACTGAAGCTTTCTTT. Full variable domain (missing parts from reference TRBV11-2 and TRBJ1-1): EAGVAQSPRYKIIEKRQSVAFWCNPISGHATLYWYQQILGQGPKLLIQFQNNGVVDDSQLPKDRFSAERLKGVDSTLKIQPAKLEDSAVYLCASSLDLFQTGGTEAFFGQGTRLTVV.

This chain uses TRBV28 with TRBJ1-3, with D maybe TRBD1 (5 bases). Per germline, CDR1 MDHEN and CDR2 SYDVKM. The CDR3 contains 13 residues. V was cut by 6 bases and J by 7 bases, with 13 bases left in between. The CDR3 sequence is CASSPGRVNTIYF. In nucleotides, the CDR3 is TGTGCCAGCAGCCCCGGCAGGGTGAACACCATATATTTT.

This sequence joins TRBV5-1 and TRBJ2-5; the match to TRBD1 covers 7 bases. CDR3 size: 16 residues. Germline CDR1 SGHRS, CDR2 YFSETQ. The V segment lost 4 bases and the J segment 3 bases; nucleotides outside the gene matches: 12. CDR3 residues: CASSKIGGESKETQYF. The CDR3 bases are TGCGCCAGCAGCAAGATAGGGGGCGAATCCAAAGAGACCCAGTACTTC. Drawing the rest from reference TRBV5-1 and TRBJ2-5, the complete variable domain is KAGVTQTPRYLIKTRGQQVTLSCSPISGHRSVSWYQQTPGQGLQFLFEYFSETQRNKGNFPGRFSGRQFSNSRSEMNVSTLELGDSALYLCASSKIGGESKETQYFGPGTRLLVL.

This clone showed up just a few times. The chain couples TRBV12-5 to TRBJ2-1; D is ambiguous. The V end lost 0 bases, the J end lost 5 bases, and 8 bases lay between the germline ends. Germline V gene data show CDR1 as LGHNT and CDR2 as FRNRAP. CDR3 length equals 14 residues. The CDR3, as DNA: TGTGCTAGTGGTTTGGTACTTTCCGACAATGAGCAGTTCTTC. Translating gives CASGLVLSDNEQFF.

CDR3 in DNA: TGTGCCAGCAGCCAAGATGGGAGTGCTGGAAACACCATATATTTT. Its protein product is CASSQDGSAGNTIYF. The rearrangement uses TRBV14 and TRBJ1-3; D is unresolved. This CDR3 is built from 15 residues. Germline V gene data show CDR1 as SGHDN and CDR2 as FVKESK. With 0 bases removed from V and 2 bases from J, the gap between germline ends came to 8 bases.

This clone was picked up a small number of times. The rearrangement uses TRBV2 and TRBJ2-1, with 9 bases identical to TRBD2. Unmatched junction bases numbered 7, after V lost 6 bases and J lost 4 bases. The CDR3 length is 15 residues. Germline CDR1 is SNHLY and CDR2 is FYNNEI. The CDR3 is CASSDSGRSYNEQFF. CDR3 nucleotide sequence: TGTGCCAGCAGCGATAGCGGGAGATCGTACAATGAGCAGTTCTTC.

The chain combines TRBV3-1 (or the pseudogene TRBV3-2) with TRBJ1-1; D is uncertain. The V and J ends lost 1 base and 0 bases respectively, with 9 bases between them. There are 15 residues in the CDR3. Germline V lookup: CDR1 LGHDT, CDR2 YNNKEL (reference sequence). Here the CDR3 reads CASSQGHYMNTEAFF. CDR3 sequence (DNA): TGTGCCAGCAGCCAAGGACATTACATGAACACTGAAGCTTTCTTT.

The count of this clone is one. CDR3 sequence reads: CASSTGEGLNYGYTF. CDR3 DNA sequence: TGTGCCAGCAGCACCGGAGAGGGCCTTAACTATGGCTACACCTTC. The chain has TRBV6-2 or TRBV6-3 and TRBJ1-2; D is unresolved. This CDR3 has 15 amino acids. Germline CDR1 MNHEY, CDR2 SVGEGT. Trimming left V 6 bases short and J 1 base short, with 15 bases between.